One sample yielded the 10 T cell receptor beta chains listed below, sequenced in a study of blood T cell repertoires in COVID-19. Repertoires were generated with immunoSEQ multiplex PCR, while TCRdb's copy carries only in-frame clones and drops some. Of 350,000 to 550,000 clones in the sample, roughly nine tenths were seen once. Sequencing was carried out using PBMCs or T cells enriched from blood (not recorded which). These receptors originate from a man aged 30 to 45 who had recovered from COVID-19.

This chain connects TRBV7-2 to TRBJ2-1; 12 bases line up with TRBD2. The CDR3 is 16 amino acids. J was trimmed by 4 bases and V by 4 bases; bases with no gene match: 5. Germline CDR1 is SGHTA and CDR2 is FQGNSA. The CDR3 loop is CASSWPTSGGYNEQFF. In DNA, the CDR3 is TGTGCCAGCAGCTGGCCGACTAGCGGGGGTTACAATGAGCAGTTCTTC.

In nucleotides, the CDR3 is TGTGCCAGCAGTGGTTTCTTACTTAATGAAAAACTGTTTTTT. Protein: CASSGFLLNEKLFF. The rearrangement joins TRBV28 to TRBJ1-4; D remains ambiguous. Germline loops: CDR1 MDHEN, CDR2 SYDVKM. Trimming left V 5 bases short and J 4 bases short, with 11 bases between. The CDR3 covers 14 residues.

The rearrangement uses TRBV19 and TRBJ1-4; weak D call: TRBD1 (6 bases). CDR3 length: 14 amino acids. Between the trimmed V and J ends, which lost 8 bases and 8 bases, there was a span of 18 bases. The germline V gene has CDR1 LNHDA and CDR2 SQIVND (reference sequence). CDR3 sequence (DNA): TGTGCCAGTCGTCTACAGGGCGCACTCGAAAAACTGTTTTTT. It codes for CASRLQGALEKLFF. Based on the CDR3 plus reference TRBV19 and TRBJ1-4, the full variable domain is DGGITQSPKYLFRKEGQNVTLSCEQNLNHDAMYWYRQDPGQGLRLIYYSQIVNDFQKGDIAEGYSVSREKKESFPLTVTSAQKNPTAFYLCASRLQGALEKLFFGSGTQLSVL.

CDR3 in amino acids: CASSKESGRAGNEQFF. The CDR3 DNA reads as TGTGCCAGCAGCAAAGAAAGCGGGAGGGCCGGTAATGAGCAGTTCTTC. The V call is TRBV21-1, the J call TRBJ2-1; no check of the table's D call, TRBD2, against the DNA was made. TRBV21-1 is an annotated pseudogene. CDR3 length: 16 amino acids.

This chain connects TRBV3-1 (or the pseudogene TRBV3-2) to TRBJ2-5; the D is unclear. V was cut by 4 bases and J by 5 bases, with 8 bases left in between. In germline, CDR1 is LGHDT, CDR2 YNNKEL (reference sequence). The CDR3 runs 12 residues. CDR3 protein: CASSPPGETQYF. The CDR3 DNA reads as TGTGCCAGCAGCCCCCCCGGGGAGACCCAGTACTTC.

The chain uses TRBV5-1 and TRBJ2-2, with D tentatively TRBD1 (6 bases). CDR1 is SGHRS, CDR2 YFSETQ, per germline. This CDR3 has 13 residues. V lost 4 bases and J lost 7, with 11 bases in between. CDR3 loop: CASSEQGNGELFF. In DNA, the CDR3 is TGCGCCAGCAGCGAACAGGGTAACGGGGAGCTGTTTTTT.

V usage is TRBV7-6 and J usage is TRBJ2-2; 13 nucleotides match TRBD2. Germline V gene sequence: CDR1 SGHVS, CDR2 FNYEAQ. J gave up 5 bases and V 5 bases, and 5 bases lay outside the gene matches. The CDR3 totals 16 residues. CDR3 DNA: TGTGCCAGCAGCGCTCCGGGACTAGCGGGAACCGGGGAGCTGTTTTTT. Its translation is CASSAPGLAGTGELFF.

The J gene is TRBJ1-5, the V gene TRBV7-2; maybe TRBD1 (6 bases). The germline gives CDR1 SGHTA, CDR2 FQGNSA. The CDR3 length is 15 residues. Trimming pared 3 bases from V and 4 bases from J, leaving 13 bases between. Here the CDR3 DNA reads TGTGCCAGCAGCTTCGGGGGGGCTGGTAATCAGCCCCAGCATTTT. Amino acid sequence: CASSFGGAGNQPQHF.

The chain has TRBV28 and TRBJ1-2, with D possibly TRBD1 on 6 matching bases. Germline V gene sequence: CDR1 MDHEN, CDR2 SYDVKM. Trimming took off 4 bases at V and 4 bases at J, with 13 bases between the two ends. The CDR3 spans 14 residues. CDR3 bases: TGTGCCAGCAGTTCACCGACAGGTATCTATGGCTACACCTTC. The encoded protein is CASSSPTGIYGYTF.

The J gene is TRBJ1-1, the V gene TRBV18; 7 bases are shared with TRBD1. Trimming cost V 3 bases and J 6 bases; bases outside gene matches: 7. CDR3 length equals 14 residues. CDR1 KGHSH and CDR2 LQKENI come from the germline V gene. The CDR3 DNA reads as TGTGCCAGCTCACCGGGTCGACAGGGACCTGAAGCTTTCTTT. Protein sequence: CASSPGRQGPEAFF.